Only a few counts were recorded for the clone carrying this T cell receptor (beta chain). The sample comes from a study of patients and donors after allogeneic stem cell transplantation. TCRdb reanalysed the RT-PCR reads using MiXCR and keeps one entry per CDR3 protein. The sample lists a few hundred thousand distinct CDR3 sequences; around 14% were seen once. Germline V gene lookup returns CDR1 SGHTA and CDR2 FQGNSA. CDR3 length: 12 amino acids. The V and J ends lost 7 bases and 1 base respectively, with 7 bases between them. This sequence joins TRBV7-2 and TRBJ2-5; no clear D. The sequencing input was blood, either unsorted or a sorted T cell fraction (not recorded which). The source is a human donor who was either an allogeneic HSCT recipient or a stem cell or donor lymphocyte infusion donor (not recorded which). It is not recorded whose cells these are; they may come from a transplant donor. In nucleotides, the CDR3 is TGTGCCAGCACCCCGACCCAAGAGACCCAGTACTTC. This gives the protein CASTPTQETQYF.